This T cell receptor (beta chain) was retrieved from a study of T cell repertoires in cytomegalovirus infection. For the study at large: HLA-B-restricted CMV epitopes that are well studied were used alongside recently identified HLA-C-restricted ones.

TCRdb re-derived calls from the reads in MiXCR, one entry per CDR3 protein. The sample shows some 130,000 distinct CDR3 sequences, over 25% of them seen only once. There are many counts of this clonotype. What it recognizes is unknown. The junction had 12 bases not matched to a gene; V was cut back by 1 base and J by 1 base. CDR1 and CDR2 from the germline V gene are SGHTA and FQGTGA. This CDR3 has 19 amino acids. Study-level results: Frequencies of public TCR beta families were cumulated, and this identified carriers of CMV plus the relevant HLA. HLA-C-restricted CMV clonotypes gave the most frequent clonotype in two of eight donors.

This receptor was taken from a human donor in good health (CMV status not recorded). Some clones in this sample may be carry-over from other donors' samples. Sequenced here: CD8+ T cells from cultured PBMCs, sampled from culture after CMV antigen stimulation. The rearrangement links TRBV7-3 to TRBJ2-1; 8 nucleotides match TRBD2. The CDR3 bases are TGTGCCAGCAGCTTAATCGGGGGGGAGGGGCGGTCGTCCTACAATGAGCAGTTCTTC. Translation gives CASSLIGGEGRSSYNEQFF.